These 32 T cell receptor beta chains came from one sample sequenced in a study of tumor and adjacent non-tumor tissue in lung cancer. This sample's RNA came from whole unsorted tissue. Three rounds of nested PCR, following a modified ARM-PCR protocol, produced the TCRbeta library. TCRdb analysed the multiplex PCR reads with MiXCR anew, one entry per CDR3 protein. The sample includes roughly 150,000 distinct CDR3 sequences, approximately 70% seen only once; the top ten take about 18%. Sequencing was done on a sample of lung tumor tissue. The source of these receptors is a man aged 55-75 years with small cell lung cancer.

This clonotype ranks as medium-sized (0.01 to 0.1%). This chain joins TRBV11-2 and TRBJ2-5; 7 bases are shared with TRBD2. CDR1 and CDR2 (germline): SGHAT, FQNNGV. Losses at the gene ends were 5 bases for V and 1 base for J; bases not matched to a gene: 4. This CDR3 comprises 14 residues. CDR3 DNA sequence: TGTGCCAGCAGCATACGGACTAGCCAAGAGACCCAGTACTTC. It is translated as CASSIRTSQETQYF.

The table lists this clonotype with a count of one. A much more abundant neighbour one base away suggests this may be a read error. The rearrangement uses TRBV6-5 and TRBJ1-5; unclear D gene. Per the germline V gene, CDR1 is MNHEY and CDR2 is SVGAGI. This CDR3 has 14 residues. V was clipped by 5 bases and J by 6 bases, with 14 bases between them. This CDR3 is CASSPGLCPQPQHF. The CDR3 DNA sequence: TGTGCCAGCAGTCCCGGCTTGTGCCCTCAGCCCCAGCATTTT.

Turning to this clonotype: This clone may be a read error of a much larger clone one base away. The J gene is TRBJ2-5, the V gene TRBV11-2; the D is unclear. This CDR3 is built from 14 residues. V was cut by 5 bases and J by 1 base, with 11 bases left in between. Germline V gives CDR1 SGHAT, CDR2 FQNNGV. Here the CDR3 DNA reads TGTGCCAGCAGCGAGGTCGTTGGCCAAGAGACCCAGTACTTC. As protein: CASSEVVGQETQYF.

There are a few counts of this clonotype. This likely comes from a read error, as the CDR3 has no conserved phenylalanine or tryptophan at its end. The chain has TRBV10-2 and TRBJ2-2; D gene uncertain. The CDR3 has 15 residues. The V end lost 3 bases, the J end lost 3 bases, and 11 bases lay between the germline ends. Germline V lookup: CDR1 WSHSY, CDR2 SAAADI. CDR3 sequence: CASSEGQVYTGELFL. CDR3 sequence (DNA): TGCGCCAGCAGTGAAGGCCAGGTCTACACCGGGGAGCTGTTTCTT.

The chain joins TRBV6-5 to TRBJ2-1, with 8 bases matching TRBD1. The CDR3 contains 14 residues. Germline V gene lookup returns CDR1 MNHEY and CDR2 SVGAGI. This chain's CDR3 is CGSSRQGSYNEQFF. CDR3 DNA sequence: TGTGGTAGCAGCCGACAGGGGTCCTACAATGAGCAGTTCTTC.

Points on this clonotype: Its ends do not fully match the called genes, so a read error is possible. J is TRBJ2-7 and V is TRBV20-1; the D gene is possibly TRBD2 (5 bases). In germline, CDR1 is DFQATT, CDR2 SNEGSKA (reference sequence). This CDR3 has 16 amino acids. The CDR3 reads CSASHPSSLMRVEQCF. The CDR3 DNA reads TGCAGTGCTTCCCATCCGTCTAGCTTAATGAGGGTCGAGCAGTGCTTC.

This clonotype was seen ten or more times. The J gene is TRBJ2-6, the V gene TRBV28; D is undetermined. The CDR3 runs 16 residues. The germline V and J ends were trimmed by 4 bases and 4 bases, with 14 bases remaining between them. The V gene's germline CDR1 is MDHEN and CDR2 SYDVKM. The CDR3 spells CASSSHSGRGANVLTF. The CDR3 DNA reads as TGTGCCAGCAGTTCCCATAGTGGTAGAGGGGCCAACGTCCTGACTTTC. Full variable domain (outside the CDR3, taken from reference TRBV28 and TRBJ2-6): DVKVTQSSRYLVKRTGEKVFLECVQDMDHENMFWYRQDPGLGLRLIYFSYDVKMKEKGDIPEGYSVSREKKERFSLILESASTNQTSMYLCASSSHSGRGANVLTFGAGSRLTVL.

Concerning this clonotype itself: This may stem from a read error, because a much larger clone lies one nucleotide away. V is TRBV20-1 and J is TRBJ1-2; D might be TRBD1 (6 bases). There are 14 residues in the CDR3. Germline loops: CDR1 DFQATT, CDR2 SNEGSKA (reference sequence). The CDR3 reads CSARDQQGGYDYTF. The CDR3 nucleotides are TGCAGTGCTAGAGATCAACAGGGCGGCTATGACTACACCTTC.

The rearrangement uses TRBV20-1 and TRBJ2-7; 9 nucleotides match TRBD1. After removal of 3 bases from V and 9 bases from J, the junction contained 30 bases not matched to a gene. CDR1 and CDR2 from the germline V gene are DFQATT and SNEGSKA (reference sequence). The CDR3 loop spans 20 amino acids. DNA of the CDR3: TGCAGTGCTAGTTGGGGATCGGGACAGGGCGTTGTGGGGCGGGAACGTGTGCAGTACTTC. Its translation is CSASWGSGQGVVGRERVQYF.

The V call is TRBV11-3, the J call TRBJ2-1, with 7 bases lining up with TRBD1. The CDR3 is 15 residues long. Germline assignment: CDR1 SGHNT and CDR2 YENEEA. V dropped 6 bases and J dropped 6; count of bases not matched to a gene: 11. CDR3 sequence: CASSLTGAMLNEQFF. CDR3 DNA: TGTGCCAGCAGTTTAACAGGGGCGATGCTCAATGAGCAGTTCTTC.

The V call is TRBV15, the J call TRBJ2-7; 8 nucleotides agree with TRBD1. CDR3 length equals 12 residues. Germline V gene sequence: CDR1 LNHNV, CDR2 YYDKDF (reference sequence). V shed 4 bases, J shed 10 bases, and the junction held 6 bases outside the gene matches. The CDR3 is CATSIEGQGQYF. CDR3 nucleotide sequence: TGTGCCACCAGCATCGAAGGACAGGGCCAGTACTTC. The full variable domain, with the rest looked up from reference TRBV15 and TRBJ2-7, is DAMVIQNPRYQVTQFGKPVTLSCSQTLNHNVMYWYQQKSSQAPKLLFHYYDKDFNNEADTPDNFQSRRPNTSFCFLDIRSPGLGDTAMYLCATSIEGQGQYFGPGTRLTVT.

In its sample, this clonotype was seen once. At one boundary the junction diverges from the germline segment, which might be a read error. The rearrangement uses TRBV11-3 and TRBJ2-3; D ambiguous. Germline V lookup: CDR1 SGHNT, CDR2 YENEEA. This CDR3 is 14 amino acids long. CDR3 protein: CANSLNGNTDTQYF. The CDR3 DNA follows: TGTGCCAACAGCTTAAACGGCAACACAGATACGCAGTATTTT.

This chain uses TRBV6-1 with TRBJ2-3, with 9 bases identical to TRBD2. The V gene's germline CDR1 is MNHNS and CDR2 SASEGT. The CDR3 length is 15 residues. The CDR3: CTGSSPGLATDTQYF. DNA of the CDR3: TGTACCGGCTCATCACCGGGACTAGCAACAGATACGCAGTATTTT.

About this clonotype: This may be a read error, as it is one base from a much larger clone. This chain links TRBV6-1 with TRBJ2-1, with a possible D match to TRBD1 (5 bases). CDR1 MNHNS and CDR2 SASEGT come from the germline V gene. Trimming pared 2 bases from V and 6 bases from J, leaving 14 bases between. The CDR3 contains 15 residues. CDR3 DNA sequence: TGTGCCAGCAGTGAATACGCAGGGTCGAGCAATGAGCAGTTCTTC. It translates to CASSEYAGSSNEQFF.

This clonotype was counted many times. The CDR3 reads CASRPSTSGRARGEQFF. Here the CDR3 DNA reads TGTGCCAGCCGGCCCTCGACTAGCGGGAGGGCCAGAGGTGAGCAGTTCTTC. V and J are TRBV6-1 and TRBJ2-1; 14 bases map to TRBD2. CDR3 length: 17 residues. V lost 8 bases to trimming and J lost 9 bases; unmatched junction nucleotides: 15. The germline gives CDR1 MNHNS, CDR2 SASEGT.

For this clonotype: The CDR3 end shows no conserved phenylalanine or tryptophan, and so a read error is likely. The V call is TRBV4-1, the J call TRBJ2-1, with D possibly being TRBD1 or TRBD2 (5 bases each). The CDR3 covers 18 residues. V lost 2 bases and J lost 4, with 21 bases in between. In germline, CDR1 is MGHRA, CDR2 YSYEKL. CDR3: CASSQYLLPGTDYNEQFS. CDR3 nucleotide sequence: TGCGCCAGCAGCCAATATCTCCTGCCAGGGACGGATTACAATGAGCAGTTCTCC.

V usage is TRBV11-2 and J usage is TRBJ1-2; D unclear. The CDR3 contains 16 residues. With 3 bases removed from V and 7 bases from J, the gap between germline ends came to 21 bases. Germline CDR1 and CDR2: SGHAT and FQNNGV. This CDR3 is CASSFGVSGDGFGYTF. The CDR3 nucleotides read TGTGCCAGCAGCTTCGGGGTGTCGGGCGACGGCTTTGGCTACACCTTC.

In regard to this clonotype: Just one base apart from a much larger clone, this may be a read error. The J gene is TRBJ2-2, the V gene TRBV20-1, with 8 bases aligning to TRBD2. CDR1 and CDR2 from the germline V gene are DFQATT and SNEGSKA (reference sequence). This CDR3 contains 16 residues. DNA for the CDR3: TGCAGTACTAGAGGAAGGACTAGCCCCGGCTCCGGGGAGCTGTTTTTT. It specifies CSTRGRTSPGSGELFF.

This clonotype was seen more than once but under ten times. Relative to the germline gene, one junction end is altered; a read error may explain this. The chain couples TRBV20-1 to TRBJ1-2; D might be TRBD1 (6 bases). The CDR3 is 13 residues long. The germline V gene encodes CDR1 DFQATT and CDR2 SNEGSKA (reference sequence). This CDR3 is CSAQPGHNYGYIF. In DNA, the CDR3 is TGCAGTGCTCAACCGGGACATAACTATGGCTACATCTTC.

With regard to this clonotype: Since a much larger clone is just one base distant, this may be a read error. V gene TRBV5-6 combines with J gene TRBJ2-7; the D call may be TRBD1 or TRBD2 (5 bases each). Trimming shortened V by 6 bases and J by 9 bases, and 16 bases separated the two germline ends. The CDR3 has 12 residues. CDR1 and CDR2 from the germline V gene are SGHDT and YYEEEE. The CDR3 DNA reads TGTGCCAGCAAGTCCTCCTCGGGGACGCAGTACGTC. Its translation: CASKSSSGTQYV.

V and J are TRBV6-1 and TRBJ2-5, with TRBD1 identical over 10 bases. J gave up 5 bases and V 6 bases, and 6 bases lay outside the gene matches. The CDR3 is made up of 14 amino acids. Germline CDR1 is MNHNS and CDR2 is SASEGT. The CDR3 coding sequence is TGTGCCAGCAGAGGGACAGGGGTGAGGGAGACCCAGTACTTC. It specifies CASRGTGVRETQYF.

As regards this clonotype: A much larger clone differs by one base, so this may be a read error. This chain joins TRBV20-1 and TRBJ2-1, with D possibly being TRBD1 (5 bases). The V end lost 7 bases, the J end lost 5 bases, and 9 bases lay between the germline ends. In germline, CDR1 is DFQATT, CDR2 SNEGSKA (reference sequence). The CDR3 runs 11 residues. The CDR3 coding sequence is TGCAGTGTCACGACAGACAATGAGCAGTTCTTC. As protein: CSVTTDNEQFF.

In regard to this clonotype: A much larger clone lies a single base off, so this may be a read error. J is TRBJ2-1 and V is TRBV12-3 or TRBV12-4; the match to TRBD2 covers 8 bases. The CDR3 extends over 13 amino acids. For the CDR3, the DNA is TGTGCCAGCAGTCCTGGGACTAGAGATGAGCAGCTCTTC. Protein product: CASSPGTRDEQLF.

This chain links TRBV10-2 with TRBJ1-1; D gene uncertain. Per the germline V gene, CDR1 is WSHSY and CDR2 is SAAADI. This CDR3 comprises 14 residues. V shed 1 base and J shed 1 base, with 7 bases lying between them. The CDR3 loop is CASSEWVGNTEAFF. CDR3 DNA sequence: TGCGCCAGCAGTGAGTGGGTGGGGAACACTGAAGCTTTCTTT.

The J gene is TRBJ2-7, the V gene TRBV7-2; D may be TRBD2 (5 bases). The V gene's germline CDR1 is SGHTA and CDR2 FQGNSA. Trimming pared 3 bases from V and 2 bases from J, leaving 14 bases between. The CDR3 loop spans 15 amino acids. This chain's CDR3 is CASSFRESNTYEQYF. CDR3 bases: TGTGCCAGCAGCTTTAGGGAGTCGAATACCTACGAGCAGTACTTC.

Details on this clonotype: One end of the junction is discordant with germline, which a read error may explain. The CDR3 is CANSPGTARDTQYF. The CDR3 DNA reads TGTGCCAACAGTCCAGGGACAGCGCGGGATACGCAGTATTTT. The chain has TRBV28 and TRBJ2-3; 7 bases line up with TRBD1. The length of the CDR3 is 14 residues. Germline-derived CDR1 and CDR2 are MDHEN and SYDVKM.

The chain has TRBV11-1 and TRBJ2-2; TRBD2 matches at 12 bases. CDR3 length: 18 amino acids. Per germline, CDR1 SGHAT and CDR2 FQDESV (reference sequence). With 8 bases clipped from V and 4 bases from J, the junction kept 14 bases outside the gene matches. The DNA of the CDR3 is TGTGCCAGCCGCCACGGTCGGCTAGCGGGAGGGGGCACCGGGGAGCTGTTTTTT. Encoded protein: CASRHGRLAGGGTGELFF.

Regarding this clonotype: The junction does not match germline at one end; this may be a read error. The gene calls are TRBV6-1 and TRBJ1-5; D unresolved. The CDR3 has 13 residues. The germline V gene has CDR1 MNHNS and CDR2 SASEGT. CDR3 sequence reads: CASSLGSKQPQHF. In DNA form, the CDR3 reads TGTGCCAGCAGTCTCGGTAGCAAACAGCCCCAGCATTTT.

This chain joins TRBV29-1 and TRBJ1-5; TRBD1 aligns across 9 bases. Germline V gene lookup returns CDR1 SQVTM and CDR2 ANQGSEA. After removal of 7 bases from V and 7 bases from J, the junction contained 8 bases not matched to a gene. The CDR3 spans 13 residues. Here the CDR3 DNA reads TGCAGCGCTGGAGGGACAGGGAAACAGCCCCAGCATTTT. The encoded protein is CSAGGTGKQPQHF.

The rearrangement uses TRBV7-8 and TRBJ2-3; D is unresolved. Deletions cut 6 bases from V and 11 bases from J, with 18 bases between. CDR1 and CDR2 (germline): SGHVS, FQNEAQ. The CDR3 covers 13 residues. The CDR3 loop reads CASSPTQLSMQYF. CDR3 sequence (DNA): TGTGCCAGCAGTCCTACCCAGTTAAGCATGCAGTATTTT.

This clonotype was recorded only once. The V call is TRBV29-1, the J call TRBJ2-1, with 9 bases matching TRBD2. Germline V CDR1 and CDR2: SQVTM, ANQGSEA. J was trimmed by 13 bases and V by 1 base; bases with no gene match: 17. This CDR3 comprises 16 residues. The CDR3 coding sequence is TGCAGCGTTGAAGGGGGAGGACTAGCGCGAAGTGGTGAACAGTTCTTC. It yields the protein CSVEGGGLARSGEQFF.

Of note for this clonotype: Mismatch with germline at one junction end may stem from a read error. The chain employs TRBV12-3 or TRBV12-4 and TRBJ2-3, with TRBD2 matching 7 bases. The CDR3 loop spans 16 amino acids. The DNA of the CDR3 is TGTGCAAGCAGTCAACTGACTAGCAGGAGTACAGATACGCAGTATTTT. Amino acids: CASSQLTSRSTDTQYF.